Listed below are T cell receptor beta chains from one sample, sequenced in a study of CD8+CD57+ T cells in acquired aplastic anemia. Using its own MiXCR run on the reads, TCRdb lists one record per CDR3 protein. The repertoire includes fewer than 200,000 distinct CDR3 sequences, around 50% of them detected once, and roughly 13% sits in the top ten. Source material: sorted CD4+, CD8+, or CD8+CD57+ T cells (not recorded which) from PBMCs. The receptors here all came from a human donor with aplastic anemia. The CDR3 runs from the conserved cysteine through the conserved F or W. The D gene is left open where the match is weak. Size is omitted from some rows. Given values are once, few, many or a class for expanded clones.

v_call: TRBV20-1; d_call: .; j_call: TRBJ1-2; clone_size: .; cdr3_aa: CSARDYRTGGYTF; cdr3_nt: TGCAGTGCTAGAGATTATCGAACAGGTGGCTACACCTTC
v_call: TRBV5-1; d_call: TRBD2; j_call: TRBJ2-7; clone_size: .; cdr3_aa: CASSLVTSAYEQYF; cdr3_nt: TGCGCCAGCAGCTTGGTGACTAGCGCCTACGAGCAGTACTTC
v_call: TRBV19; d_call: .; j_call: TRBJ2-5; clone_size: .; cdr3_aa: CASKPRTPGDHETQYF; cdr3_nt: TGTGCCAGTAAGCCCAGGACACCTGGGGACCATGAGACCCAGTACTTC
v_call: TRBV19; d_call: .; j_call: TRBJ1-2; clone_size: .; cdr3_aa: CASSIHDSYGYTF; cdr3_nt: TGTGCCAGTAGTATCCATGACAGCTATGGCTACACCTTC
v_call: TRBV7-2; d_call: TRBD2; j_call: TRBJ2-7; clone_size: many; cdr3_aa: CASSRQAGSSYEQYF; cdr3_nt: TGTGCCAGCAGCAGACAAGCGGGGAGCTCCTACGAGCAGTACTTC
v_call: TRBV3-1; d_call: TRBD1; j_call: TRBJ1-2; clone_size: few; cdr3_aa: CASSRGAGTGNYGYTF; cdr3_nt: TGTGCCAGCAGTCGCGGAGCCGGGACAGGGAACTATGGCTACACCTTC
v_call: TRBV15; d_call: .; j_call: TRBJ1-1; clone_size: few; cdr3_aa: CATSTRNRVGTEAFF; cdr3_nt: TGTGCCACCAGCACCCGAAACAGGGTTGGCACTGAAGCTTTCTTT
v_call: TRBV2; d_call: .; j_call: TRBJ1-1; clone_size: .; cdr3_aa: CASTEIVDTEAFF; cdr3_nt: TGTGCCAGCACTGAAATAGTCGACACTGAAGCTTTCTTT
v_call: TRBV12-3/TRBV12-4; d_call: TRBD2; j_call: TRBJ2-7; clone_size: many; cdr3_aa: CASSLISGGAEEQYF; cdr3_nt: TGTGCCAGCAGTTTAATCAGCGGGGGGGCCGAAGAGCAGTACTTC
v_call: TRBV29-1; d_call: .; j_call: TRBJ1-2; clone_size: .; cdr3_aa: CSAGGRNYGYTF; cdr3_nt: TGCAGCGCCGGGGGACGGAACTATGGCTACACCTTC
v_call: TRBV10-3; d_call: .; j_call: TRBJ2-3; clone_size: .; cdr3_aa: CAISGRTTDTQYF; cdr3_nt: TGTGCCATCAGTGGGCGGACCACAGATACGCAGTATTTT
v_call: TRBV5-1; d_call: .; j_call: TRBJ1-1; clone_size: many; cdr3_aa: CASREGMNTEAFF; cdr3_nt: TGCGCCAGCAGGGAGGGGATGAACACTGAAGCTTTCTTT
v_call: TRBV19; d_call: .; j_call: TRBJ1-3; clone_size: many; cdr3_aa: CATQQASGNTIYF; cdr3_nt: TGTGCCACCCAACAGGCCTCTGGAAACACCATATATTTT
v_call: TRBV20-1; d_call: .; j_call: TRBJ2-1; clone_size: .; cdr3_aa: CSAGSRYNNEQFF; cdr3_nt: TGCAGTGCAGGCTCGAGATACAACAATGAGCAGTTCTTC
v_call: TRBV19; d_call: TRBD1; j_call: TRBJ1-5; clone_size: once; cdr3_aa: CASSVTGGNQPQHF; cdr3_nt: TGTGCCAGTAGTGTGACAGGGGGCAATCAGCCCCAGCATTTT
v_call: TRBV19; d_call: TRBD1; j_call: TRBJ1-5; clone_size: many; cdr3_aa: CASSIRPGTGGNQPQHF; cdr3_nt: TGTGCCAGTAGTATAAGGCCCGGGACAGGGGGCAATCAGCCCCAGCATTTT
v_call: TRBV6-1; d_call: TRBD1; j_call: TRBJ2-6; clone_size: .; cdr3_aa: CASSSTGGSFGANVLTF; cdr3_nt: TGTGCCAGCAGCTCCACAGGGGGCTCCTTTGGGGCCAACGTCCTGACTTTC
v_call: TRBV29-1; d_call: TRBD1; j_call: TRBJ1-2; clone_size: .; cdr3_aa: CSVRGGADGYTF; cdr3_nt: TGCAGCGTTAGAGGGGGCGCGGATGGCTACACCTTC
v_call: TRBV6-1; d_call: .; j_call: TRBJ2-5; clone_size: .; cdr3_aa: CASKRSGQETQYF; cdr3_nt: TGTGCCAGCAAAAGGTCCGGCCAAGAGACCCAGTACTTC
v_call: TRBV7-8; d_call: TRBD2; j_call: TRBJ2-2; clone_size: many; cdr3_aa: CASSLPQRGNTGELFF; cdr3_nt: TGTGCCAGCAGCTTACCTCAGCGGGGGAACACCGGGGAGCTGTTTTTT